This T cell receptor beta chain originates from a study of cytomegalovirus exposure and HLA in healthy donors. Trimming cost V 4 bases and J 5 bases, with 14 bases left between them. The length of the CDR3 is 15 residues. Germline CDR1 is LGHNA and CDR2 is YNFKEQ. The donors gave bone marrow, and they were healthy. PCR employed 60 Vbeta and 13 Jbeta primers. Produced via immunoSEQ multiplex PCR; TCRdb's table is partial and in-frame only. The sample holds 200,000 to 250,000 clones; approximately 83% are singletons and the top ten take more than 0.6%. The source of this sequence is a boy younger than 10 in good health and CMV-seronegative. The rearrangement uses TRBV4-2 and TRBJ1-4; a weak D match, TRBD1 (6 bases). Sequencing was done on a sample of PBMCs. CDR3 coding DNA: TGTGCCAGCAGCCCCGAGGGGGGGCAGAATGAAAAACTGTTTTTT. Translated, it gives CASSPEGGQNEKLFF.